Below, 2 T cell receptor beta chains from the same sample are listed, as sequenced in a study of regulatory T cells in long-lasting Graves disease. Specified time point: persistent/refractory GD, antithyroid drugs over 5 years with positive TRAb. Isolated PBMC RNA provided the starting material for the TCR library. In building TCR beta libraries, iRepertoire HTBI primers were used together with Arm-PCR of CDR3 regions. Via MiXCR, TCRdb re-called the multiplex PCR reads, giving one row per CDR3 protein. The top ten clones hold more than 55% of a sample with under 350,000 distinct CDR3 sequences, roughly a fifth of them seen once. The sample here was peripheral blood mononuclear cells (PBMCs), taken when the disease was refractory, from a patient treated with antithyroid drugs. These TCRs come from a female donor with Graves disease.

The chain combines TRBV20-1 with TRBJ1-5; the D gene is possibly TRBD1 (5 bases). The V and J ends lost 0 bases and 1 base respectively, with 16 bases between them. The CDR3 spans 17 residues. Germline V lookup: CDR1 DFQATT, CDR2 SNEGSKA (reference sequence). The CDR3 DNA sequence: TGCAGTGCTAGAGATAGGTATCGGGAGGGGAGCAATCAGCCCCAGCATTTT. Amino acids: CSARDRYREGSNQPQHF.

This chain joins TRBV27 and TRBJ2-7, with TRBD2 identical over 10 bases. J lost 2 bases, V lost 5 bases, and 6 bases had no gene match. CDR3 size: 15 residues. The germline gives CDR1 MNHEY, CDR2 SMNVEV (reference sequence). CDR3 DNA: TGTGCCAGCAGTCTAGCGGGAGAAGCCCCCTACGAGCAGTACTTC. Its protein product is CASSLAGEAPYEQYF.